These 27 T cell receptor beta chains share one sample of origin, sequenced in a study of cytomegalovirus exposure and HLA in healthy donors. Primers included in the PCR were 60 Vbeta and 13 Jbeta primers. Method: immunoSEQ multiplex PCR; TCRdb's copy keeps in-frame clones and lacks some. The repertoire holds 90,000 to 100,000 clones, with around 76% as singletons. Source material: PBMCs. Receptors originate from a middle-aged man in good health and CMV-seropositive.

Written as DNA, the CDR3 is TGCGCCAGCAGCCCCGGGACAACTAACTATGGCTACACCTTC. Amino acid sequence: CASSPGTTNYGYTF. The rearrangement uses TRBV5-1 and TRBJ1-2, with D perhaps TRBD1 (6 bases). The germline V gene encodes CDR1 SGHRS and CDR2 YFSETQ. The CDR3 length is 14 residues. V dropped 4 bases and J dropped 0 bases, with 10 bases sitting between them.

This chain joins TRBV10-1 and TRBJ2-1; 8 bases map to TRBD2. The CDR3 has 15 residues. Trimming at V came to 4 bases and at J to 6 bases, leaving 8 bases not matched to a gene. Germline V CDR1 and CDR2: WNHNN, SYGVQD (reference sequence). CDR3 region: CASSGAGGLGNEQFF. CDR3 coding DNA: TGCGCCAGCAGTGGGGCGGGGGGCCTAGGCAATGAGCAGTTCTTC.

The chain couples TRBV6-4 to TRBJ2-7; 10 nucleotides agree with TRBD2. The CDR3 runs 15 residues. V shed 4 bases and J 4 bases; nucleotides not matched to a gene: 7. Germline values: CDR1 MRHNA, CDR2 SNTAGT. DNA of the CDR3: TGTGCCAGCAGTGTGCTAGCGGGGGACCAATACGAGCAGTACTTC. This gives the protein CASSVLAGDQYEQYF.

The chain is built from TRBV2 and TRBJ1-1, with D perhaps TRBD1 (6 bases). The CDR3 loop spans 16 amino acids. The ends were cut back, 6 bases at V and 0 bases at J, with 17 bases in the middle. CDR1 and CDR2 (germline): SNHLY, FYNNEI. The CDR3, as DNA: TGTGCCAGCAGCGCGCTTTGGGGACACATGAACACTGAAGCTTTCTTT. Translated: CASSALWGHMNTEAFF.

Turning to this clone: The junction departs from germline at one end; a sequencing error may be responsible. J is TRBJ2-7 and V is TRBV7-9; TRBD1 matches 8 bases. The CDR3 sequence is 18 residues long. The germline gives CDR1 SEHNR, CDR2 FQNEAQ (reference sequence). The CDR3 protein is CSSSLAGQGYPILYEQYF. As DNA, the CDR3 is TGTTCCAGCAGCTTAGCCGGACAGGGCTACCCCATCCTCTACGAGCAGTACTTC.

The V call is TRBV7-9, the J call TRBJ2-4; D not resolved. Germline-derived CDR1 and CDR2 are SEHNR and FQNEAQ (reference sequence). V lost 6 bases, J lost 5 bases, and 14 bases lay in between. This CDR3 has 14 residues. CDR3: CASSEPYTENIQYF. The CDR3 coding sequence is TGTGCCAGCAGTGAACCATATACAGAAAACATTCAGTACTTC.

The chain carries TRBV29-1 and TRBJ1-2, with a weak D call TRBD1 (6 bases). Germline CDR1 reads SQVTM; CDR2 reads ANQGSEA. The length of the CDR3 is 12 residues. The ends were cut back, 6 bases at V and 4 bases at J, with 12 bases in the middle. The CDR3 is CSVHGQLYGYTF. CDR3 nucleotides: TGCAGCGTCCACGGACAGCTCTATGGCTACACCTTC.

The J gene is TRBJ2-2, the V gene TRBV19; D is possibly TRBD1 (6 bases). V shed 6 bases and J shed 1 base, with 18 bases lying between them. This CDR3 is 17 amino acids long. The V gene's germline CDR1 is LNHDA and CDR2 SQIVND (reference sequence). The CDR3 DNA sequence: TGTGCCAGTAGGAGGACAGCTGTTATATTGAACACCGGGGAGCTGTTTTTT. This codes for CASRRTAVILNTGELFF.

The chain links TRBV4-1 to TRBJ2-5; TRBD2 matches at 15 bases. CDR1 and CDR2 (germline): MGHRA, YSYEKL. The CDR3 spans 16 residues. After removal of 4 bases from V and 5 bases from J, the junction contained 5 bases not matched to a gene. The CDR3 DNA reads TGCGCCAGCAGCCCGGGACTAGCGGGGGGCATGGAGACCCAGTACTTC. Protein sequence: CASSPGLAGGMETQYF.

This chain uses TRBV6-5 with TRBJ2-1, with TRBD2 identical over 7 bases. Trimming cost V 5 bases and J 0 bases; bases outside gene matches: 1. There are 14 residues in the CDR3. Germline V gene data show CDR1 as MNHEY and CDR2 as SVGAGI. In nucleotides, the CDR3 is TGTGCCAGCAGTCCGGGGGGCTCCTACAATGAGCAGTTCTTC. Encoded protein: CASSPGGSYNEQFF.

The V gene is TRBV6-5, the J gene TRBJ1-5, with D unresolved. Germline CDR1 is MNHEY and CDR2 is SVGAGI. Trimming cost V 6 bases and J 0 bases, with 12 bases left between them. The CDR3 loop spans 15 amino acids. The CDR3: CASRSDLYSNQPQHF. The CDR3 DNA is TGTGCCAGCAGGAGCGACCTATATAGCAATCAGCCCCAGCATTTT.

This chain joins TRBV6-5 and TRBJ1-4, with D perhaps TRBD1 (6 bases). The germline gives CDR1 MNHEY, CDR2 SVGAGI. V was cut by 6 bases and J by 1 base, with 9 bases left in between. CDR3 length equals 14 residues. The CDR3 loop reads CASSEGGTNEKLFF. The CDR3 bases are TGTGCCAGCAGCGAAGGGGGAACTAATGAAAAACTGTTTTTT.

The CDR3 sequence: CSVGTQGSYTF. In nucleotides, the CDR3 is TGCAGCGTTGGTACGCAGGGTAGCTACACCTTC. The V gene is TRBV29-1, the J gene TRBJ1-2; tentatively, D is TRBD1 (5 bases). The CDR3 length is 11 residues. The germline V gene has CDR1 SQVTM and CDR2 ANQGSEA. The germline V and J ends were trimmed by 4 bases and 9 bases, with 12 bases remaining between them. The whole variable domain, filled in from reference TRBV29-1 and TRBJ1-2, reads SAVISQKPSRDICQRGTSLTIQCQVDSQVTMMFWYRQQPGQSLTLIATANQGSEATYESGFVIDKFPISRPNLTFSTLTVSNMSPEDSSIYLCSVGTQGSYTFGSGTRLTVV.

The chain couples TRBV2 to TRBJ1-5, with 9 bases aligning to TRBD1. J lost 6 bases, V lost 6 bases, and 3 bases had no gene match. Germline CDR1 reads SNHLY; CDR2 reads FYNNEI. CDR3 size: 13 residues. DNA of the CDR3: TGTGCCAGCAGGGGACAGGGCGGTCAGCCCCAGCATTTT. Its translation: CASRGQGGQPQHF. Full variable domain (outside the CDR3, taken from reference TRBV2 and TRBJ1-5): EPEVTQTPSHQVTQMGQEVILRCVPISNHLYFYWYRQILGQKVEFLVSFYNNEISEKSEIFDDQFSVERPDGSNFTLKIRSTKLEDSAMYFCASRGQGGQPQHFGDGTRLSIL.

The chain links TRBV7-2 to TRBJ2-3, with TRBD2 as a possible D gene (6 bases). Germline loops: CDR1 SGHTA, CDR2 FQGNSA. The V end lost 7 bases, the J end lost 1 base, and 15 bases lay between the germline ends. This CDR3 has 15 residues. CDR3: CASKKRGGGTDTQYF. The CDR3 region has the DNA TGTGCCAGCAAGAAGAGGGGCGGGGGCACAGATACGCAGTATTTT.

The V and J genes are TRBV6-5 and TRBJ2-7; D may be TRBD1 (6 bases). V gave up 5 bases and J gave up 4 bases, with 18 bases separating them. CDR1 MNHEY and CDR2 SVGAGI come from the germline V gene. This CDR3 has 15 amino acids. CDR3: CASSNRALRGYEQYF. DNA of the CDR3: TGTGCCAGCAGTAACCGGGCCCTAAGGGGGTACGAGCAGTACTTC.

The chain couples TRBV18 to TRBJ2-2; 10 bases are a match to TRBD1. The CDR3 length is 16 residues. Germline CDR1 reads KGHSH; CDR2 reads LQKENI. Trimming removed 3 bases from V and 6 bases from J; junction bases left unmatched: 7. Here the CDR3 reads CASSPQRGQGPGELFF. DNA for the CDR3: TGTGCCAGCTCACCTCAACGGGGACAGGGGCCCGGGGAGCTGTTTTTT.

The chain has TRBV28 and TRBJ1-1; tentatively, D is TRBD1 (5 bases). Germline values: CDR1 MDHEN, CDR2 SYDVKM. There are 15 residues in the CDR3. V was pared by 3 bases and J by 5 bases, with 16 bases between. In DNA form, the CDR3 reads TGTGCCAGCAGTTTTCAGGGCCTTGGGGGGACTGAAGCTTTCTTT. Translating gives CASSFQGLGGTEAFF.

This clone turned up a few times. This chain connects TRBV6-5 to TRBJ2-1; a possible D gene is TRBD2 (5 bases). CDR1 and CDR2 from the germline V gene are MNHEY and SVGAGI. The CDR3 is 13 amino acids. With 2 bases removed from V and 9 bases from J, the gap between germline ends came to 11 bases. CDR3 nucleotide sequence: TGTGCCAGCAGTTACGAGGGAACTCGTGAGCAGTTCTTC. As protein: CASSYEGTREQFF.

This sequence joins TRBV15 and TRBJ1-5; D might be TRBD1 (5 bases). Trimming removed 3 bases from V and 1 base from J, with 10 bases in between. Germline CDR1 is LNHNV and CDR2 is YYDKDF (reference sequence). The CDR3 totals 15 residues. CDR3 DNA: TGTGCCACCAGCAGGGATCGGGGGAGCAATCAGCCCCAGCATTTT. It specifies CATSRDRGSNQPQHF.

The chain carries TRBV6-5 and TRBJ2-7, with 8 bases identical to TRBD1. The V gene's germline CDR1 is MNHEY and CDR2 SVGAGI. The CDR3 covers 14 residues. The trim removed 5 bases at V and 7 bases at J, leaving 10 bases unmatched. CDR3 in DNA: TGTGCCAGCAGTAAAACGACAGGGGTGGGTGAGCAGTACTTC. It specifies CASSKTTGVGEQYF.

Only one count was recorded for this clone. The rearrangement links TRBV5-4 to TRBJ2-5; 8 nucleotides agree with TRBD1. Germline CDR1 SGHNT, CDR2 YYREEE (reference sequence). The CDR3 runs to 15 residues. V lost 3 bases and J lost 11; bases outside the gene matches: 15. CDR3 DNA sequence: TGTGCCAGCAGCTATCGGACCGGGACAGGCCTAGAGCAGTACTTC. It yields the protein CASSYRTGTGLEQYF.

The chain recombines TRBV7-9 with TRBJ1-1, with no clear D. This CDR3 is 13 amino acids long. Trimming pared 5 bases from V and 1 base from J, leaving 8 bases between. Germline CDR1 SEHNR, CDR2 FQNEAQ (reference sequence). The CDR3 sequence: CASSARRNTEAFF. The CDR3, as DNA: TGTGCCAGCAGCGCCCGGAGGAACACTGAAGCTTTCTTT.

The genes are TRBV4-3 and TRBJ2-2; D perhaps matches TRBD1 (6 bases). From germline, CDR1 is LGHNA and CDR2 YSLEER. V lost 1 base to trimming and J lost 6 bases, with 12 bases between them. This CDR3 comprises 15 residues. The CDR3 reads CASSQVSQGPGELFF. The DNA for the CDR3 is TGCGCCAGCAGCCAAGTCAGCCAGGGGCCCGGGGAGCTGTTTTTT.

This chain joins TRBV19 and TRBJ1-2, with D possibly matching TRBD1 (5 bases). CDR1 is LNHDA and CDR2 is SQIVND in the germline V gene (reference sequence). V was shortened by 6 bases and J by 4 bases, with 9 bases between the two germline ends. This CDR3 is 12 amino acids long. CDR3 sequence reads: CASRTVSYGYTF. The DNA of the CDR3 is TGTGCCAGTAGGACAGTGAGCTATGGCTACACCTTC.

The chain couples TRBV11-2 to TRBJ2-5; 7 bases fit TRBD1. The CDR3 sequence is 14 residues long. Germline V gene lookup returns CDR1 SGHAT and CDR2 FQNNGV. The V and J ends lost 5 bases and 3 bases, in that order; junction bases with no gene match: 6. CDR3 sequence: CASSRGTDEETQYF. CDR3 DNA sequence: TGTGCCAGCAGCAGAGGGACAGACGAAGAGACCCAGTACTTC. The variable domain in full, with the rest retrieved from reference TRBV11-2 and TRBJ2-5, is EAGVAQSPRYKIIEKRQSVAFWCNPISGHATLYWYQQILGQGPKLLIQFQNNGVVDDSQLPKDRFSAERLKGVDSTLKIQPAKLEDSAVYLCASSRGTDEETQYFGPGTRLLVL.

The V call is TRBV10-3, the J call TRBJ1-3, with D unclear. Germline V gene sequence: CDR1 ENHRY, CDR2 SYGVKD. CDR3 length: 13 residues. Trimming shortened V by 7 bases and J by 2 bases, and 9 bases separated the two germline ends. The DNA for the CDR3 is TGTGCCATCACTGACAATGCTGGAAACACCATATATTTT. Amino acids: CAITDNAGNTIYF.